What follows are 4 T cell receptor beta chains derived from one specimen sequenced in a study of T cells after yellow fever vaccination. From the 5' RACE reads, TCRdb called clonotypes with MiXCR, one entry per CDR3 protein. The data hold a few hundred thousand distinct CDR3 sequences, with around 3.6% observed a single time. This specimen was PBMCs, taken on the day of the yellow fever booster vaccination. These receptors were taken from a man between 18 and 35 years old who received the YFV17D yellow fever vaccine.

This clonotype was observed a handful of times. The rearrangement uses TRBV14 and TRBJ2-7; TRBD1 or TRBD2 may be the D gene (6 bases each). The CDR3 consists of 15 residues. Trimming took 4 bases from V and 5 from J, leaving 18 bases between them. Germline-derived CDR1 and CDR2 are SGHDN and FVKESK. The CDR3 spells CASSLGGYYSDEQYV. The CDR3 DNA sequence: TGTGCCAGCAGCCTCGGGGGCTACTATTCCGACGAGCAGTACGTC.

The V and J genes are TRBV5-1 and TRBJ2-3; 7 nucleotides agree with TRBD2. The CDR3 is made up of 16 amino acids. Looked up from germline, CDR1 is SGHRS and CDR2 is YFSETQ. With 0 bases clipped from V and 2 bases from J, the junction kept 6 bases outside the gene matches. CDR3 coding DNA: TGCGCCAGCAGCTTGGGGCTAGCGGTTCCCACAGATACGCAGTATTTT. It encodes CASSLGLAVPTDTQYF.

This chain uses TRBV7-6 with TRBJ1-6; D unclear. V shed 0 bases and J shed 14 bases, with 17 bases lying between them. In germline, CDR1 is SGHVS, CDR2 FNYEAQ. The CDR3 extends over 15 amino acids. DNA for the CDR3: TGTGCCAGCAGCTTAGCCCCGGACGACCCTACATCCCTCCACTTT. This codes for CASSLAPDDPTSLHF. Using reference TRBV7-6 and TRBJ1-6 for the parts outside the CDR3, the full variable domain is GAGVSQSPRYKVTKRGQDVALRCDPISGHVSLYWYRQALGQGPEFLTYFNYEAQQDKSGLPNDRFSAERPEGSISTLTIQRTEQRDSAMYRCASSLAPDDPTSLHFGNGTRLTVT.

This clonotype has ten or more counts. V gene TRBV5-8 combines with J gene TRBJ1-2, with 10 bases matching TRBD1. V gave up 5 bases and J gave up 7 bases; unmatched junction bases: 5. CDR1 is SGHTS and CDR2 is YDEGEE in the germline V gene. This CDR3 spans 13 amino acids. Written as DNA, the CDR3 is TGTGCCAGCAGTTTTGGGACAGGGGTTGGCTACACCTTC. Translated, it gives CASSFGTGVGYTF. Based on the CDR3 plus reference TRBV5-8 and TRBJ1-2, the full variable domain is EAGVTQSPTHLIKTRGQQATLRCSPISGHTSVYWYQQALGLGLQFLLWYDEGEERNRGNFPPRFSGRQFPNYSSELNVNALELEDSALYLCASSFGTGVGYTFGSGTRLTVV.